One sample yielded the 3 T cell receptor beta chains listed below, sequenced in a study of T cells expressing NK-cell markers. For each CDR3 protein, TCRdb gives one entry from its re-call of the 5' RACE reads, without DNA. Its clone listing holds about 260,000 distinct CDR3 sequences. The source material was blood T cells: a sorted CD56 or NKG2C T cell subset, CD4+ or CD8+ T cells, or bulk PBMC T cells (not recorded which). Receptors were obtained from a man between 18 and 35 years old in good health.

The genes are TRBV12-3 or TRBV12-4 and TRBJ2-5; TCRdb's D call of TRBD1 is untestable without DNA. The CDR3 has 12 residues. This CDR3 reads CASSRGVETQYF.

The J gene is TRBJ2-3, the V gene TRBV10-3; TCRdb lists TRBD1, though no DNA is available to test this call. Germline V gives CDR1 ENHRY, CDR2 SYGVKD. The CDR3 totals 14 residues. The CDR3 reads CAIRPGQGTDTQYF.

The J gene is TRBJ2-1, the V gene TRBV20-1; checking the TCRdb D call of TRBD2 is not possible without DNA. The CDR3 is 16 residues long. Germline CDR1 reads DFQATT; CDR2 reads SNEGSKA (reference sequence). This CDR3 reads CSARDHRTSGRNEQFF.